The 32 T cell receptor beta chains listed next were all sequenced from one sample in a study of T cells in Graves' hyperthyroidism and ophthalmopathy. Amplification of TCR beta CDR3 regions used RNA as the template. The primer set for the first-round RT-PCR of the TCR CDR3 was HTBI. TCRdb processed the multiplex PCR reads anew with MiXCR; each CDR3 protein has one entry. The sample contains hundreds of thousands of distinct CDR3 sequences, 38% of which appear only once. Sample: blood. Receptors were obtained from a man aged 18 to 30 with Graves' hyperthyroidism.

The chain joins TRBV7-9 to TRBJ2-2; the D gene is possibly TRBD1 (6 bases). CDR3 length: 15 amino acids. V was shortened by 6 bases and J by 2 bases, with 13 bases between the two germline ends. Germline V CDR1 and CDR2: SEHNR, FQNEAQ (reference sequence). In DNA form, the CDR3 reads TGTGCCAGCAGGTTTGACAGGACCAACACCGGGGAGCTGTTTTTT. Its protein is CASRFDRTNTGELFF. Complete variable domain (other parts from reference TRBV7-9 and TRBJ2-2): DTGVSQNPRHKITKRGQNVTFRCDPISEHNRLYWYRQTLGQGPEFLTYFQNEAQLEKSRLLSDRFSAERPKGSFSTLEIQRTEQGDSAMYLCASRFDRTNTGELFFGEGSRLTVL.

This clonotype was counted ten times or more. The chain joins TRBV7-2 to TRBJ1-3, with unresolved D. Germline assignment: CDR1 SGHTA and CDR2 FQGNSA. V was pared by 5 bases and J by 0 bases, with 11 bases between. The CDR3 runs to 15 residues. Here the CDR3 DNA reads TGTGCCAGCAGCGTAGACCGATCCTCTGGAAACACCATATATTTT. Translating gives CASSVDRSSGNTIYF.

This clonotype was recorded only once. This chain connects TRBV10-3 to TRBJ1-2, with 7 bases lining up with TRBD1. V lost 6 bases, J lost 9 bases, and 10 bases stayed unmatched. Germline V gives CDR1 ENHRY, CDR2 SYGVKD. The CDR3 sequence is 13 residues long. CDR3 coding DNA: TGTGCCATCAGGGATCAGCCGGGACAGCGCTACACCTTC. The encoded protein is CAIRDQPGQRYTF.

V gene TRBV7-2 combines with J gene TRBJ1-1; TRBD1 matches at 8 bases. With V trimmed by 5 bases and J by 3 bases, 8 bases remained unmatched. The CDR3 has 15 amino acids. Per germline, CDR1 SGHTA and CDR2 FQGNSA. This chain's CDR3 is CASSTSGGADTEAFF. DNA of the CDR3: TGTGCCAGCAGCACTTCAGGGGGCGCGGACACTGAAGCTTTCTTT.

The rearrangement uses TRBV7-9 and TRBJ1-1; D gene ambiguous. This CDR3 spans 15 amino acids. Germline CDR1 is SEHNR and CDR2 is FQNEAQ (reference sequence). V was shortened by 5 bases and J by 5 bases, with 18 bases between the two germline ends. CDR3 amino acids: CASSAYTELDTEAFF. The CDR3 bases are TGTGCCAGCAGCGCCTATACGGAACTGGATACTGAAGCTTTCTTT.

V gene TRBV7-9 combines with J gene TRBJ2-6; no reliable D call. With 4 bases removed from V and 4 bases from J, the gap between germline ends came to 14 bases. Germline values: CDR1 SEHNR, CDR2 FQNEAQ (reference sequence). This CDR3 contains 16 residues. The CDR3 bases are TGTGCCAGCAGCTCCTTCGGAGTTCCAGGGGCCAACGTCCTGACTTTC. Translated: CASSSFGVPGANVLTF.

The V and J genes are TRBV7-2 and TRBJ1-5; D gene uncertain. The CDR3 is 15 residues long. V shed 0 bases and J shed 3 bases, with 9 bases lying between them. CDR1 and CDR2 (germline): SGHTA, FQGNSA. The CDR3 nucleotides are TGTGCCAGCAGCTTAGCCGAACGGTTCAATCAGCCCCAGCATTTT. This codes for CASSLAERFNQPQHF. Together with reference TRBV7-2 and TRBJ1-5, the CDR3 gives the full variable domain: GAGVSQSPSNKVTEKGKDVELRCDPISGHTALYWYRQSLGQGLEFLIYFQGNSAPDKSGLPSDRFSAERTGGSVSTLTIQRTQQEDSAVYLCASSLAERFNQPQHFGDGTRLSIL.

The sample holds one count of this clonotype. CDR3 nucleotides: TGTGCCAGCAGGGTCTATAATTCACCCCTCCACTTT. As protein: CASRVYNSPLHF. The chain carries TRBV6-6 and TRBJ1-6; D unresolved. Germline V gene lookup returns CDR1 MNHNY and CDR2 SVGAGI (reference sequence). This CDR3 is built from 12 residues. V was shortened by 6 bases and J by 3 bases, with 3 bases between the two germline ends.

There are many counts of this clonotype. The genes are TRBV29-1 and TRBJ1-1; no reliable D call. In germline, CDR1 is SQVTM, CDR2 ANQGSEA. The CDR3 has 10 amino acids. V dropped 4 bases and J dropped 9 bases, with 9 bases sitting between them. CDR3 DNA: TGCAGCGTTGCCGGAGATAAAGCTTTCTTT. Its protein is CSVAGDKAFF.

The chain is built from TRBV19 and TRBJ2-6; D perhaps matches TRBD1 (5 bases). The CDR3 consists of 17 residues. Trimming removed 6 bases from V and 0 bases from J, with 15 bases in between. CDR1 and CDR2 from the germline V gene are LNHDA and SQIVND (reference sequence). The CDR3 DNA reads TGTGCCAGTAGCCCAGGGTCACTTAACTCTGGGGCCAACGTCCTGACTTTC. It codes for CASSPGSLNSGANVLTF.

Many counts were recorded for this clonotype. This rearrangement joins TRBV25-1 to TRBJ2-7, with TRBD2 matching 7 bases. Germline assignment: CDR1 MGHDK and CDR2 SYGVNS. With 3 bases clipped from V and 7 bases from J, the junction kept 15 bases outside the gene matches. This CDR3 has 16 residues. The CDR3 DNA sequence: TGTGCCAGCAGTGAGGTAACCTCGCGTCTGGGGGGGGAGCAGTACTTC. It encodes CASSEVTSRLGGEQYF.

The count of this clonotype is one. CDR3: CASSRGTGGRNTEAFF. The DNA for the CDR3 is TGTGCCAGCAGCCGAGGGACAGGGGGGAGAAACACTGAAGCTTTCTTT. V gene TRBV5-4 combines with J gene TRBJ1-1, with TRBD1 matching 11 bases. The CDR3 covers 16 residues. The ends lost 4 bases at V and 2 bases at J; junction bases unmatched: 7. Germline values: CDR1 SGHNT, CDR2 YYREEE (reference sequence).

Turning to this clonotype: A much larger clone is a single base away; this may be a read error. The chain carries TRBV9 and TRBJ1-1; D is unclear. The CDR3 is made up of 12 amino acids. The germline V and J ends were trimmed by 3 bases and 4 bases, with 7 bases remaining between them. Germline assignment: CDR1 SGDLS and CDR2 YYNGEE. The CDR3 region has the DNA TGTGCCAGCAGCGGACCAGTCACTGAAGCTTTCTTT. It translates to CASSGPVTEAFF.

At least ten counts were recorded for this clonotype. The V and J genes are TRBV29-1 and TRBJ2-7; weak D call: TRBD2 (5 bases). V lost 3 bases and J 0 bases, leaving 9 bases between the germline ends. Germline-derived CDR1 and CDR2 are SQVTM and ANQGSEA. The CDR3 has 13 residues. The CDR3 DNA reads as TGCAGCGTTGACGAAGGGAGCTCCTACGAGCAGTACTTC. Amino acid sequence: CSVDEGSSYEQYF.

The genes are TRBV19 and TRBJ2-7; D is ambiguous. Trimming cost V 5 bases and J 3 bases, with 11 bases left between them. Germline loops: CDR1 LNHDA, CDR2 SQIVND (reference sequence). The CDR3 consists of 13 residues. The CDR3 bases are TGTGCCAGTAGTCTACTGGACGGCTACGAGCAGTACTTC. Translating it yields CASSLLDGYEQYF.

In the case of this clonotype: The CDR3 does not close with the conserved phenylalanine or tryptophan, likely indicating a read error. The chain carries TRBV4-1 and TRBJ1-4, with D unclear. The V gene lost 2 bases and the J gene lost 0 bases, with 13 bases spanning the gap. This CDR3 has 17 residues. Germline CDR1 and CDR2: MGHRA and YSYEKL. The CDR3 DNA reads TGCGCCAGCAGCCAAATAGAACTGGCTGCAACTAATGAAAAACTGTTTCTT. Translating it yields CASSQIELAATNEKLFL.

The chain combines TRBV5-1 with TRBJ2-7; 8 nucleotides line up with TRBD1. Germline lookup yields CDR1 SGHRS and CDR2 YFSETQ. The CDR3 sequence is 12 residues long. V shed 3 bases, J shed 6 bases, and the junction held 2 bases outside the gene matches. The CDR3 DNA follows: TGCGCCAGCAGCTGGACAGGGATCGAGCAGTACTTC. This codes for CASSWTGIEQYF.

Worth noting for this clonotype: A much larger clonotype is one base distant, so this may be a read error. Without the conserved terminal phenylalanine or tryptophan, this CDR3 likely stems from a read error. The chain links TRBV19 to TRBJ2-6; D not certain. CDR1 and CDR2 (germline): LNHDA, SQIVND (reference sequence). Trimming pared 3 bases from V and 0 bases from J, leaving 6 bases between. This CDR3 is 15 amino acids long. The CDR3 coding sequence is TGTGCCAGTAGTATTACTGTCTCTGGGGCCAACGTCCTGACTTTA. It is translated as CASSITVSGANVLTL.

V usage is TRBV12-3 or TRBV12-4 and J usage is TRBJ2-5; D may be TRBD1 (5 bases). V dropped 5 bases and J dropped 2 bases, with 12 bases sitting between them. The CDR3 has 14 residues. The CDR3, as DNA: TGTGCCAGCAGTCGACCAGGGATTCAAGAGACCCAGTACTTC. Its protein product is CASSRPGIQETQYF.

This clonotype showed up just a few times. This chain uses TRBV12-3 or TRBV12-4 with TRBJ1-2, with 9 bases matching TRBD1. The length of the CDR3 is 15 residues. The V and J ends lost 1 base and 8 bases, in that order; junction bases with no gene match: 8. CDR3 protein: CASSLGDRDFSGYTF. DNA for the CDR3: TGTGCCAGCAGTTTAGGGGACAGGGACTTTTCCGGCTACACCTTC.

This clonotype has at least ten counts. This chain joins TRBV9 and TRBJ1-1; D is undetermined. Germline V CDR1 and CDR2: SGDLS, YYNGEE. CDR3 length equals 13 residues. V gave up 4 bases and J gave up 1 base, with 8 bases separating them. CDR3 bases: TGTGCCAGCAGCCGATCTTCGAACACTGAAGCTTTCTTT. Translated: CASSRSSNTEAFF. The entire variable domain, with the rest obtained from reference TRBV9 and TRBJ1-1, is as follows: DSGVTQTPKHLITATGQRVTLRCSPRSGDLSVYWYQQSLDQGLQFLIQYYNGEERAKGNILERFSAQQFPDLHSELNLSSLELGDSALYFCASSRSSNTEAFFGQGTRLTVV.

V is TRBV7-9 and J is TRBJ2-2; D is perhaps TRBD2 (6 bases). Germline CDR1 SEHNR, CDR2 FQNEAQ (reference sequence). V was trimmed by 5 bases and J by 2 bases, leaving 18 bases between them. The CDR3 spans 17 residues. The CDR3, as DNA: TGTGCCAGCAGCCCTGGCCGGGTAGCGGAAAACACCGGGGAGCTGTTTTTT. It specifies CASSPGRVAENTGELFF. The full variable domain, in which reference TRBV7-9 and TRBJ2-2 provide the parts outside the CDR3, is DTGVSQNPRHKITKRGQNVTFRCDPISEHNRLYWYRQTLGQGPEFLTYFQNEAQLEKSRLLSDRFSAERPKGSFSTLEIQRTEQGDSAMYLCASSPGRVAENTGELFFGEGSRLTVL.

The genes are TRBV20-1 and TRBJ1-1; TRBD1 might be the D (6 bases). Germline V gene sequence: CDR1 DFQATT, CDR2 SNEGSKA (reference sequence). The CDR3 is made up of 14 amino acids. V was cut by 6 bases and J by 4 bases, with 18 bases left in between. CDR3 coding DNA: TGCAGTGCCTTAAGGGGAGGGGGATCCACTGAAGCTTTCTTT. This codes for CSALRGGGSTEAFF.

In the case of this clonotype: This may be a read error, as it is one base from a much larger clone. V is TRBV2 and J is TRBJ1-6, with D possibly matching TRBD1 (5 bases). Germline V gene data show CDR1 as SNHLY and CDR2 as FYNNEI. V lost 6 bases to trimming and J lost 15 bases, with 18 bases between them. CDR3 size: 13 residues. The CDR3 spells CASRAPGQSGLHF. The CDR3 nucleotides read TGTGCCAGCAGGGCCCCGGGGCAGTCAGGCCTCCACTTT.

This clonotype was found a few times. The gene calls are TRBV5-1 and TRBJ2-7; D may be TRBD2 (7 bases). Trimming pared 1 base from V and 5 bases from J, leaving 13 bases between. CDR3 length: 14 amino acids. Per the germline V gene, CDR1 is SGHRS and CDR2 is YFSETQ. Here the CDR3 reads CASSLKGGSDEQYF. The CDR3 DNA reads TGCGCCAGCAGCTTGAAGGGGGGGTCTGACGAGCAGTACTTC.

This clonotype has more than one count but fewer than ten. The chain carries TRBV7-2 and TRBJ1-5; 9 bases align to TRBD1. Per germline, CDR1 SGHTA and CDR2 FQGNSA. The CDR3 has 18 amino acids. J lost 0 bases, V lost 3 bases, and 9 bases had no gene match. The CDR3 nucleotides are TGTGCCAGCAGCTTGGCGCGGGACAGGGCCAATAGCAATCAGCCCCAGCATTTT. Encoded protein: CASSLARDRANSNQPQHF.

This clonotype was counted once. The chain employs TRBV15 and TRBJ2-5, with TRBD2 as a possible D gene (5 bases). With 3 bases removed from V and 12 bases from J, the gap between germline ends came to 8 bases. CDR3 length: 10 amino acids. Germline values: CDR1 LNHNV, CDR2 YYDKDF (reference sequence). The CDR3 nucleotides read TGTGCCACCAGCAGTCGGCGGGAGTACTTC. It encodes CATSSRREYF.

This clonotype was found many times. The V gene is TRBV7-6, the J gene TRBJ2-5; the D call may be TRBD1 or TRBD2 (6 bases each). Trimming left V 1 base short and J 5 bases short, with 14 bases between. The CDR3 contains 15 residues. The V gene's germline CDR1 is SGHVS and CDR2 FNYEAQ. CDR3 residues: CASSLVPGARETQYF. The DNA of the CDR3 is TGTGCCAGCAGCTTAGTACCGGGGGCTCGTGAGACCCAGTACTTC.

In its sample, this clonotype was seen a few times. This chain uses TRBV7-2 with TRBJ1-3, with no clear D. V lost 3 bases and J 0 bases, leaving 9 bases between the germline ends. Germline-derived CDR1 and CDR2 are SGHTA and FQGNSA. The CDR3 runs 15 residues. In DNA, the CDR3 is TGTGCCAGCAGCTTGAGTGGATTCTCTGGAAACACCATATATTTT. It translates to CASSLSGFSGNTIYF.

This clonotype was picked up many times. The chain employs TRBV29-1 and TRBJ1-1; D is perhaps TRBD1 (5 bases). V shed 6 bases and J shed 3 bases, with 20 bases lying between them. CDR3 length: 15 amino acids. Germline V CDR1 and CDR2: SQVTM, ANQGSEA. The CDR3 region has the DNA TGCAGCGTCCCATCAATAGGGGTGGGGGACACTGAAGCTTTCTTT. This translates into CSVPSIGVGDTEAFF.

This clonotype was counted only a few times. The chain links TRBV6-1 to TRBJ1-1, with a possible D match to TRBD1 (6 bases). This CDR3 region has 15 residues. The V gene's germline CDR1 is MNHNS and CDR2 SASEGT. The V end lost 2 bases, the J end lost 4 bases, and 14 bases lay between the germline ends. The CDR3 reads CASSEREEGGTEAFF. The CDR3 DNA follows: TGTGCCAGCAGTGAAAGGGAGGAAGGGGGCACTGAAGCTTTCTTT.

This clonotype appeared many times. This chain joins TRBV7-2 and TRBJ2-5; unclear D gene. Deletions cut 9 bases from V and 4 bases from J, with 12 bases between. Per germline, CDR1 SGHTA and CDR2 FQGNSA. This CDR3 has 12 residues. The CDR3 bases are TGTGCCAGTAGTCGCTTGGGAGAGACCCAGTACTTC. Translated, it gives CASSRLGETQYF.